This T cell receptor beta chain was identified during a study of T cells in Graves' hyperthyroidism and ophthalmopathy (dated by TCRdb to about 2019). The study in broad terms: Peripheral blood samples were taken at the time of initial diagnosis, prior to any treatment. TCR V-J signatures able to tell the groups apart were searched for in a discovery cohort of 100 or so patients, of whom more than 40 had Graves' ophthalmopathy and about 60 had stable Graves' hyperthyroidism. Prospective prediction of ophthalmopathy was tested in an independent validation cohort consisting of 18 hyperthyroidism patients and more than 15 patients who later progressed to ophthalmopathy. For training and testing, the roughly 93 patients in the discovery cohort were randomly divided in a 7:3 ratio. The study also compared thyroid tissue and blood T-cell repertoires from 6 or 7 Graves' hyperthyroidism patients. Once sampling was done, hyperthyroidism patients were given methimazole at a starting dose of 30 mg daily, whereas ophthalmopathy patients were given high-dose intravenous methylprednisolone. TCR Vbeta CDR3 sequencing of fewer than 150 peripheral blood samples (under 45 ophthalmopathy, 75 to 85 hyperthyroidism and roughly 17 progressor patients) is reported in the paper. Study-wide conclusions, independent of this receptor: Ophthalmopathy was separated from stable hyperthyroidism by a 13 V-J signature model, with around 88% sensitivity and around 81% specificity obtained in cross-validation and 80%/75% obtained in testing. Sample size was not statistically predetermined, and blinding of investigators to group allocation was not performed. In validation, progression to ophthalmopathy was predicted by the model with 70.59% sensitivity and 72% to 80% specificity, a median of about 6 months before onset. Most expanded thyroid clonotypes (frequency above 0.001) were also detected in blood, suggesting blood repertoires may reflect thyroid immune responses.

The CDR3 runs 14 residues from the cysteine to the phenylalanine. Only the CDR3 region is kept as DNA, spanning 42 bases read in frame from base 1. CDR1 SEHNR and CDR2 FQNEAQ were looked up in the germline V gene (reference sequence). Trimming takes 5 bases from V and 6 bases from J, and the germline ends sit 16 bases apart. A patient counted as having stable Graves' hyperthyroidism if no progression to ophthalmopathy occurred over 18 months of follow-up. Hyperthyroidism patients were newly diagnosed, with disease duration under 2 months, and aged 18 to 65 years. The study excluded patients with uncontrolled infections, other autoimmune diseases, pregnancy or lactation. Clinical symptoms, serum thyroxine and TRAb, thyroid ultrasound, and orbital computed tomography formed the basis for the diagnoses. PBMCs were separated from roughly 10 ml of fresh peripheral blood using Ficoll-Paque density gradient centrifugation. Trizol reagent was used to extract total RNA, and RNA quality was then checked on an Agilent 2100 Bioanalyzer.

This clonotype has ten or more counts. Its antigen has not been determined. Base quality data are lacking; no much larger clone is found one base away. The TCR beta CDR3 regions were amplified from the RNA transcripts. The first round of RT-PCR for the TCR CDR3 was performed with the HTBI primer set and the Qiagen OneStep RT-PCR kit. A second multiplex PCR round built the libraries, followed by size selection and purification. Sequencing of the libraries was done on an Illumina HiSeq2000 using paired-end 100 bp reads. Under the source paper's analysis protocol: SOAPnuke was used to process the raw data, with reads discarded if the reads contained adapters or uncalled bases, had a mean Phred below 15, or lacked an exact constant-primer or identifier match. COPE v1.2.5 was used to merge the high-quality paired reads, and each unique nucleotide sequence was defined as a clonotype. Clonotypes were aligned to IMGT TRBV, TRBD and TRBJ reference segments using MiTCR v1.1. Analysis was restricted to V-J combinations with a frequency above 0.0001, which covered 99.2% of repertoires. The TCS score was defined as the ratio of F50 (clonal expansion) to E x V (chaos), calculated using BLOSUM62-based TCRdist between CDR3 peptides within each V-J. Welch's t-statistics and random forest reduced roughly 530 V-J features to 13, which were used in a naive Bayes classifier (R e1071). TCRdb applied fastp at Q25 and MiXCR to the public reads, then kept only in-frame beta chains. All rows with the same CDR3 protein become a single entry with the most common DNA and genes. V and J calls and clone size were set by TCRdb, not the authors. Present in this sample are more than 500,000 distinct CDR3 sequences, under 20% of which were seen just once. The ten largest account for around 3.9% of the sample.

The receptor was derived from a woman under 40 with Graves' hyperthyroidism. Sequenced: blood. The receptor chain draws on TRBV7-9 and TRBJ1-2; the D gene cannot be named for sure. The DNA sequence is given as TGTGCCAGCAGCCCCACTCTGGGCGCCCATGGCTACACCTTC. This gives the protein CASSPTLGAHGYTF.